A selection of T cell receptor beta chains follows, all from one sample in a study of blood T cell repertoires in COVID-19. Data came from immunoSEQ multiplex PCR; TCRdb stores just in-frame clones and leaves some out. The sample yields approximately 150,000 clones, 70% to 85% seen once. The sample taken for sequencing was PBMCs or T cells enriched from blood (not recorded which). Receptors were obtained from a man aged 45-60 years who had recovered from COVID-19. Both conserved end residues are part of each CDR3. A D gene is named only where the DNA matches it firmly. Part of the rows lack a size; the others show once, few, many or a class for expanded clones.

D gene	J gene	V gene	clone size	CDR3 DNA	CDR3 protein
TRBD1	TRBJ1-5	TRBV10-3	.	TGTGCCATCAGTGGAGCGGACAGGGTCGGTCAGCCCCAGCATTTT	CAISGADRVGQPQHF
TRBD1	TRBJ1-4	TRBV11-2	.	TGTGCCAGCAGCCAGGACAGGGGGGATGAAAAACTGTTTTTT	CASSQDRGDEKLFF
.	TRBJ1-5	TRBV28	.	TGTGCCAGCAGTTTCTTGGCCCCAGGGCAGCCCCAGCATTTT	CASSFLAPGQPQHF
TRBD1	TRBJ1-1	TRBV7-8	.	TGTGCCAGCACCGACTTGACAGGGGTCGGCGGAGAAGCTTTCTTT	CASTDLTGVGGEAFF
.	TRBJ1-1	TRBV5-1	.	TGCGCCAGCAGCTACAGGGAGAACACTGAAGCTTTCTTT	CASSYRENTEAFF
.	TRBJ1-1	TRBV19	.	TGTGCCAGTACCAGAATATTGAACACTGAAGCTTTCTTT	CASTRILNTEAFF
TRBD1	TRBJ1-2	TRBV18	once	TGTGCCAGCTCGCCGGATAGGGGGCCCTATGGCTACACCTTC	CASSPDRGPYGYTF
.	TRBJ1-5	TRBV12-2	.	TGTGCAAGTCGCCCCCGGACAGGGGGCGAGAGCAATCAGCCCCAGCATTTT	CASRPRTGGESNQPQHF
TRBD1	TRBJ1-6	TRBV28	.	TGTGCCAGCAACCGAGCCCCGGGACAGGGTTTCTATAATTCACCCCTCCACTTT	CASNRAPGQGFYNSPLHF
.	TRBJ1-1	TRBV4-2	.	TGTGCCAGCAGCCCAGGACTCAGAGGGACTGAAGCTTTCTTT	CASSPGLRGTEAFF
.	TRBJ1-4	TRBV7-9	.	TGTGCCAGTAAAGCCGAGGCCCTCAATGAAAAACTGTTTTTT	CASKAEALNEKLFF
.	TRBJ1-3	TRBV4-2	once	TGTGCCAGCAGCCGCGAAACAGGTAACCCTGGAAACACCATATATTTT	CASSRETGNPGNTIYF
TRBD1	TRBJ1-6	TRBV5-5	.	TGTGCCAGCAGCTGGGACAGGGGTGCATCACCCCTCCACTTT	CASSWDRGASPLHF
.	TRBJ2-7	TRBV7-9	.	TGTGCCAGCAGCTTGACTACCTACGAGCAGTACTTC	CASSLTTYEQYF
.	TRBJ1-4	TRBV2	.	TGTGCCAGCAGTGAAGCTTTGGGGCTCGCTGAAAAACTGTTTTTT	CASSEALGLAEKLFF
.	TRBJ1-6	TRBV7-6	.	TGTGCCAGCTCCTACGGGTCCTATAATTCACCCCTCCACTTT	CASSYGSYNSPLHF